The 25 T cell receptor beta chains below come from one sample, sequenced in a study of T cells expressing NK-cell markers. For each CDR3 protein, TCRdb gives one entry from its re-call of the 5' RACE reads, without DNA. This sample's table reports some 300,000 distinct CDR3 sequences. Input material: blood T cells: a sorted CD56 or NKG2C T cell subset, CD4+ or CD8+ T cells, or bulk PBMC T cells (not recorded which). The receptors shown here come from a man between 18 and 29 years old in good health.

This rearrangement joins TRBV5-6 to TRBJ1-6; TCRdb reports TRBD1, a call that lacks DNA to check it against. The CDR3 is made up of 16 amino acids. CDR1 is SGHDT, CDR2 YYEEEE, per germline. The CDR3 sequence: CASSPDRGNYNSPLHF.

The chain carries TRBV24-1 and TRBJ2-2; TCRdb picks TRBD1, but there is no DNA to check that call. This CDR3 has 14 amino acids. Per germline, CDR1 KGHDR and CDR2 SFDVKD. The CDR3 loop reads CATSPLGVDGELFF.

The chain couples TRBV29-1 to TRBJ2-1; TCRdb calls TRBD1, which cannot be checked without DNA. The CDR3 runs to 12 residues. Germline V gene lookup returns CDR1 SQVTM and CDR2 ANQGSEA. CDR3 sequence reads: CETGTGVNEQFF.

This chain connects TRBV10-3 to TRBJ2-7. The CDR3 consists of 12 residues. Germline V gene lookup returns CDR1 ENHRY and CDR2 SYGVKD. The CDR3 is CATTGSSYEQYF.

J is TRBJ2-7 and V is TRBV28; the D gene TCRdb calls, TRBD2, cannot be checked with no DNA. The CDR3 extends over 16 amino acids. Germline V gives CDR1 MDHEN, CDR2 SYDVKM. The CDR3 protein is CATKGTSGRKTYEQYF.

V and J are TRBV11-3 and TRBJ2-5; TCRdb proposes TRBD1, but this gene call is untestable without DNA. Germline assignment: CDR1 SGHNT and CDR2 YENEEA. The CDR3 length is 14 residues. This chain's CDR3 is CASSSTGKRETQYF.

The V gene is TRBV6-2 or TRBV6-3, the J gene TRBJ2-1; as DNA is missing, the TRBD2 call by TCRdb cannot be tested. In germline, CDR1 is MNHEY, CDR2 SVGEGT. CDR3 size: 16 residues. The CDR3 spells CASSPWTSGRDNEQFF.

The chain uses TRBV10-3 and TRBJ2-5; TCRdb lists TRBD1, though no DNA is available to test this call. The germline V gene encodes CDR1 ENHRY and CDR2 SYGVKD. The CDR3 sequence is 14 residues long. The CDR3 reads CAIQKGQGKETQYF.

The chain carries TRBV20-1 and TRBJ2-1; TCRdb returns TRBD2, unconfirmable since there is no DNA. This CDR3 has 17 amino acids. CDR1 is DFQATT, CDR2 SNEGSKA, per germline (reference sequence). The CDR3 spells CSAPGTSGSNIYNEQFF.

V and J are TRBV11-2 and TRBJ2-3; the D call from TCRdb, TRBD2, cannot be confirmed without DNA. The CDR3 spans 16 residues. Germline CDR1 is SGHAT and CDR2 is FQNNGV. CDR3 loop: CASSSLGRERPDTQYF.

V gene TRBV7-2 combines with J gene TRBJ1-2; TCRdb proposes TRBD1, but this gene call is untestable without DNA. This CDR3 comprises 15 residues. Germline assignment: CDR1 SGHTA and CDR2 FQGNSA. CDR3 sequence reads: CASSLVQGDEDGYTF.

The chain joins TRBV11-2 to TRBJ2-5. The CDR3 covers 11 residues. Germline CDR1 and CDR2: SGHAT and FQNNGV. CDR3 in amino acids: CASSRTGTQYF.

The chain recombines TRBV12-3 or TRBV12-4 with TRBJ2-1; lacking DNA, the TRBD2 call made by TCRdb goes unchecked. The CDR3 length is 15 residues. CDR3 sequence: CASSPGVAGVNEQFF.

This sequence joins TRBV7-6 and TRBJ2-3; as DNA is missing, the TRBD2 call by TCRdb cannot be tested. Per germline, CDR1 SGHVS and CDR2 FNYEAQ. This CDR3 is 20 amino acids long. The CDR3 sequence is CASSLARLARGALSTDTQYF.

V and J are TRBV7-7 and TRBJ2-2; TCRdb gives TRBD1 as the D gene, but with no DNA this cannot be confirmed. The germline gives CDR1 SSHAT, CDR2 FNYEAQ (reference sequence). CDR3 length equals 15 residues. The CDR3 sequence: CASSKNRGLTGELFF.

CDR3 amino acids: CASSKAGGPLFFTYEQYF. The chain is built from TRBV21-1 and TRBJ2-7; TCRdb indicates TRBD2, and absent DNA this call remains unverified. TRBV21-1 is classified as a pseudogene. The CDR3 runs to 18 residues.

This rearrangement joins TRBV6-5 to TRBJ2-7; TCRdb's assignment of TRBD1 cannot be checked, as there is no DNA. The germline V gene has CDR1 MNHEY and CDR2 SVGAGI. The CDR3 is 15 amino acids. CDR3 residues: CASSYDRGYFYEQYF.

The rearrangement links TRBV18 to TRBJ1-6. Germline CDR1 is KGHSH and CDR2 is LQKENI. The CDR3 has 16 residues. CDR3 amino acids: CASSPSVGENNSPLHF.

CDR3 amino acids: CASSSTRRGWGEGHKDTQYF. The rearrangement joins TRBV11-2 to TRBJ2-3; the TCRdb call, TRBD2, lacks DNA for checking. There are 20 residues in the CDR3. Germline lookup yields CDR1 SGHAT and CDR2 FQNNGV. Full variable domain (remainder filled in from reference TRBV11-2 and TRBJ2-3): EAGVAQSPRYKIIEKRQSVAFWCNPISGHATLYWYQQILGQGPKLLIQFQNNGVVDDSQLPKDRFSAERLKGVDSTLKIQPAKLEDSAVYLCASSSTRRGWGEGHKDTQYFGPGTRLTVL.

The chain combines TRBV20-1 with TRBJ2-2; lacking DNA, the TRBD2 call made by TCRdb goes unchecked. Germline V CDR1 and CDR2: DFQATT, SNEGSKA (reference sequence). This CDR3 is 15 amino acids long. CDR3 region: CSAPGALPGTGELFF.

The rearrangement links TRBV6-2 or TRBV6-3 to TRBJ1-5. Germline assignment: CDR1 MNHEY and CDR2 SVGEGT. CDR3 length equals 12 residues. The CDR3 region is CASKDSNQPQHF.

V gene TRBV4-1 combines with J gene TRBJ2-1; the D gene TCRdb calls, TRBD2, cannot be checked with no DNA. CDR3 length equals 19 residues. Germline values: CDR1 MGHRA, CDR2 YSYEKL. The CDR3 reads CASSQDVGPSGMNWNEQFF.

The rearrangement links TRBV6-5 to TRBJ2-3; TCRdb returns TRBD2, unconfirmable since there is no DNA. The germline V gene has CDR1 MNHEY and CDR2 SVGAGI. The CDR3 runs to 17 residues. CDR3 amino acids: CASSYFTSGSGKDTQYF.

V usage is TRBV10-3 and J usage is TRBJ2-5; there is no DNA to check the TCRdb D call of TRBD2. CDR1 and CDR2 (germline): ENHRY, SYGVKD. The CDR3 spans 16 residues. The CDR3 here is CAISEGLAGGQKTQYF.

This chain connects TRBV12-3 or TRBV12-4 to TRBJ2-1; the TCRdb call, TRBD2, lacks DNA for checking. There are 16 residues in the CDR3. The CDR3 is CASSPNLAVSYNEQFF.